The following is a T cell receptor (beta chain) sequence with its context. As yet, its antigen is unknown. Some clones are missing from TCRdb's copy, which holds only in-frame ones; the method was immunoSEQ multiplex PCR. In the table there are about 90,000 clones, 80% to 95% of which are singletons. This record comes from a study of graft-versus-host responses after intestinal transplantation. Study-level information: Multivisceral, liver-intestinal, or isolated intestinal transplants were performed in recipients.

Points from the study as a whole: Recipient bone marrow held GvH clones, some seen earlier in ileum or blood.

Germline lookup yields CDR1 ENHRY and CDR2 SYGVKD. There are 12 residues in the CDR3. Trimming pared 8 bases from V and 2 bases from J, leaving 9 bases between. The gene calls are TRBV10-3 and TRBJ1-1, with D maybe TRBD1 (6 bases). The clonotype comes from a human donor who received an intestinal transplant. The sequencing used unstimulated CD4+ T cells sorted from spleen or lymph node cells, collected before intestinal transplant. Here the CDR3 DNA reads TGTGCCATCGAGGACAGTAACACTGAAGCTTTCTTT. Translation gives CAIEDSNTEAFF.